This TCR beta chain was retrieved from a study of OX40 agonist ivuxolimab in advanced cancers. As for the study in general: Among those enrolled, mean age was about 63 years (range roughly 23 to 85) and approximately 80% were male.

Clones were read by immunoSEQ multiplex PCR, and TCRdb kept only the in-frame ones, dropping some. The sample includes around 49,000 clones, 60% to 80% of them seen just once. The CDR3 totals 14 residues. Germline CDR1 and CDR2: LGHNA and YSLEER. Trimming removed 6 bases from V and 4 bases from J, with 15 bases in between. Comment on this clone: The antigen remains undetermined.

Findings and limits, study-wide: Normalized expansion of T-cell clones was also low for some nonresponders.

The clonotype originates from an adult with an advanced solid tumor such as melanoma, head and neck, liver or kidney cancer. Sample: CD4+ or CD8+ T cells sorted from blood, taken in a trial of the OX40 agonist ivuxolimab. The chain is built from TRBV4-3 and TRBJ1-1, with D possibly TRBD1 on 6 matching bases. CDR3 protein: CASRKQGVGTEAFF. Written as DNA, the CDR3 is TGCGCCAGCAGAAAACAGGGAGTGGGCACTGAAGCTTTCTTT.